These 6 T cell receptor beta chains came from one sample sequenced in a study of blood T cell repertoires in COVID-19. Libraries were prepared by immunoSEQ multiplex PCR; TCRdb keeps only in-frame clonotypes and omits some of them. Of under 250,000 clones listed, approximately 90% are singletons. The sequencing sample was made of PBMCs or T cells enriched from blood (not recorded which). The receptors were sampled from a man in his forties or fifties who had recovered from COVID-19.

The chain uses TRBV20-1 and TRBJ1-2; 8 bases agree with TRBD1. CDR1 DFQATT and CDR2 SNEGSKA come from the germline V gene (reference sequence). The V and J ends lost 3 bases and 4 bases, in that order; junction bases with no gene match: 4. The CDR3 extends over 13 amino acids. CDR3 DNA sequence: TGCAGTGCTAGTGCCGGACAGGGCTATGGCTACACCTTC. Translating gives CSASAGQGYGYTF.

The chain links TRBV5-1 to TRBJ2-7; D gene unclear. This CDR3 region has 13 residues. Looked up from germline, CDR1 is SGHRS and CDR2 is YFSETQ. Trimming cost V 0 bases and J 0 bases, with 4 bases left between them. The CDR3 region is CASSLDNSYEQYF. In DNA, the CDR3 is TGCGCCAGCAGCTTGGACAACTCCTACGAGCAGTACTTC.

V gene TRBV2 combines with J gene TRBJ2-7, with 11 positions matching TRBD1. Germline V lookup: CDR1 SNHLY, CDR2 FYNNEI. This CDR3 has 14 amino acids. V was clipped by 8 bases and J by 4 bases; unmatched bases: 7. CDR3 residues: CASRIGQGAYEQYF. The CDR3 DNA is TGTGCCAGCCGGATCGGACAGGGGGCATACGAGCAGTACTTC.

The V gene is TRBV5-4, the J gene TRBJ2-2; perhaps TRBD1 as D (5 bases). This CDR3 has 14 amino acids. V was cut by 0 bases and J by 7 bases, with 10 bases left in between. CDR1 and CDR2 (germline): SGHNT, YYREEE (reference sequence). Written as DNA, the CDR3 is TGTGCCAGCAGCTTGGAGGGGAAAGGCGGGGAGCTGTTTTTT. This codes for CASSLEGKGGELFF. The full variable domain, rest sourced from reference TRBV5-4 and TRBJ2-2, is ETGVTQSPTHLIKTRGQQVTLRCSSQSGHNTVSWYQQALGQGPQFIFQYYREEENGRGNFPPRFSGLQFPNYSSELNVNALELDDSALYLCASSLEGKGGELFFGEGSRLTVL.

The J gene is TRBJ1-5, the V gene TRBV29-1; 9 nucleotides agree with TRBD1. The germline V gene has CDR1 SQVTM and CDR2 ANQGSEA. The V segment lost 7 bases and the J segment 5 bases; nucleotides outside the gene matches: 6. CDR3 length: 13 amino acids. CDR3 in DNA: TGCAGCGCAACGGGACAGGGAGATCAGCCCCAGCATTTT. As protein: CSATGQGDQPQHF. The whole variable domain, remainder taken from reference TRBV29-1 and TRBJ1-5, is SAVISQKPSRDICQRGTSLTIQCQVDSQVTMMFWYRQQPGQSLTLIATANQGSEATYESGFVIDKFPISRPNLTFSTLTVSNMSPEDSSIYLCSATGQGDQPQHFGDGTRLSIL.

The CDR3 nucleotides read TGTGCCTCCCTTACCACAGTATATGGCTACACCTTC. It is translated as CASLTTVYGYTF. V and J are TRBV7-3 and TRBJ1-2; D gene ambiguous. V lost 11 bases and J lost 5, with 15 bases in between. Germline V lookup: CDR1 SGHTA, CDR2 FQGTGA. The CDR3 spans 12 residues.